The clone carrying this T cell receptor (beta chain) has more than one count but fewer than ten. Next came a second PCR, run for about 6 to 11 cycles, which used a sample-barcoded 5' primer along with a J-beta primer mix. Paired-end reads containing CDR3 totaled no fewer than 2.5 million for each sample. Via MiXCR, TCRdb re-called the 5' RACE reads, giving one row per CDR3 protein. The sample contains 2 million or so distinct CDR3 sequences, roughly 49% of which appear only once. The sample originates from a study of blood T cells in healthy people across ages. Staff drew about 10 milliliters of peripheral blood from each donor. Researchers report isolating at least 7 million PBMCs per sample. CDR3 length equals 15 residues. Germline CDR1 and CDR2: MGHRA and YSYEKL. Trimming stripped 4 bases from V and 3 bases from J, with 16 bases between.

Sequencing used blood. The TCR originated in a woman in her thirties or forties in good health. The J gene is TRBJ2-7, the V gene TRBV4-1; D tentatively reads TRBD1 or TRBD2 (5 bases each). CDR3 in amino acids: CASSLTRDGIYEQYF. Written as DNA, the CDR3 is TGCGCCAGCAGCCTAACACGGGACGGAATCTACGAGCAGTACTTC.